This entry describes one T cell receptor (beta chain). Antigen: not known. V lost 6 bases, J lost 6 bases, and 3 bases stayed unmatched. The CDR3 extends over 12 amino acids. The V gene's germline CDR1 is MNHNS and CDR2 SASEGT. The source of the sample is a study of cytomegalovirus exposure and HLA in healthy donors. Notes on the study in general: Listed as cytomegalovirus-associated were more than 150 TCR beta chains.

PCR was performed using 60 Vbeta and 13 Jbeta primers. The repertoire was sequenced with immunoSEQ multiplex PCR; TCRdb's copy has only in-frame clones and lacks some. The table includes fewer than 150,000 clones, about 79% detected once. Sequences were obtained from PBMCs. The chain recombines TRBV6-1 with TRBJ1-2, with 8 bases lining up with TRBD1. The clonotype originates from a male donor in good health and CMV-seronegative. CDR3 coding DNA: TGTGCCAGCAGGACAGGGGAGCATGGCTACACCTTC. It codes for CASRTGEHGYTF.